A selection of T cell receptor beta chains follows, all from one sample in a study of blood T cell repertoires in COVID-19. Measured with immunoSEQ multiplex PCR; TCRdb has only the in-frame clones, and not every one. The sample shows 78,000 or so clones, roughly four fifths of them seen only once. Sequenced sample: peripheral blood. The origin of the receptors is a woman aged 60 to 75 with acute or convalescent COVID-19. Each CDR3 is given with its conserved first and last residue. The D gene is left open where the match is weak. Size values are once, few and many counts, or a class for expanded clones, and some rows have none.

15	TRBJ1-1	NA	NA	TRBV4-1	TGCGCCAGCAGCCAAGAGGGCGGGACTAACACTGAAGCTTTCTTT	CASSQEGGTNTEAFF
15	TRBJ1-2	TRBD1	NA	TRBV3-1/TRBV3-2	TGTGCCAGCAGCCAAGAGTCCGGGACAGGGTGGGGCTACACCTTC	CASSQESGTGWGYTF
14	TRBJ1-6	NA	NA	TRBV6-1	TGTGCCAGCAGTGATGGTCCTACCGGTTCACCCCTCCACTTT	CASSDGPTGSPLHF
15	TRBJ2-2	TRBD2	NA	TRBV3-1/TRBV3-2	TGTGCCAGCATGTTAGCGGGGGGTAGCACCGGGGAGCTGTTTTTT	CASMLAGGSTGELFF
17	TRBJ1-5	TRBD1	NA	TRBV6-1	TGTGCCAGCAGTGAACAAGGGACAGGGTGGGACAATCAGCCCCAGCATTTT	CASSEQGTGWDNQPQHF
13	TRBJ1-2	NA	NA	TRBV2	TGTGCCAGCAGCGCCTGGGCGGGGGTCGGCTACACCTTC	CASSAWAGVGYTF
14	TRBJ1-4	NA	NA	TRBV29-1	TGCAGCGTCCGGGGAAAAGCAACTAATGAAAAACTGTTTTTT	CSVRGKATNEKLFF
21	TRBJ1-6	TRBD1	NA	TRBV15	TGTGCCACCAGCAGAGACAGACAGGGAACGAGGCTGAGCTCCTATAATTCACCCCTCCACTTT	CATSRDRQGTRLSSYNSPLHF
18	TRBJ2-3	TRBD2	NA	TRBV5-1	TGCGCCAGCAGCCCTGGAAGCGGGGGGATCCTTGACACAGATACGCAGTATTTT	CASSPGSGGILDTDTQYF
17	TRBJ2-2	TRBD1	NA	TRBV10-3	TGTGCCATCAGTGAGGCGAGGACAGGTTCCAACACCGGGGAGCTGTTTTTT	CAISEARTGSNTGELFF
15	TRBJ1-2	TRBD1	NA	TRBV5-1	TGCGCCAGCAGCGAGGGGGCGACAGCTAACTATGGCTACACCTTC	CASSEGATANYGYTF
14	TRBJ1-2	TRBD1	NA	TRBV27	TGTGCCAGCAGTTCCTCGACAGGGGAGGATGGCTACACCTTC	CASSSSTGEDGYTF
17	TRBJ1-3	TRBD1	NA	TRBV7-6	TGTGCCAGCAGCTCAGGAGCCGGGTCAGGGGGCGGAAACACCATATATTTT	CASSSGAGSGGGNTIYF
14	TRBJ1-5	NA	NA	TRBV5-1	TGCGCCAGCAGACCAGGACTATCCAATCAGCCCCAGCATTTT	CASRPGLSNQPQHF
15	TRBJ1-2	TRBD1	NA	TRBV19	TGTGCCAGTAGTATAGGGACAGGGGGCGCCTATGGCTACACCTTC	CASSIGTGGAYGYTF
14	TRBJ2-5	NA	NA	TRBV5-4	TGTGCCAGCAGTGCCGGGACTTCCCAAGAGACCCAGTACTTC	CASSAGTSQETQYF
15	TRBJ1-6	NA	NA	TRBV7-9	TGTGCCAGCAGCTTAGTGCAGGGCGGCAATTCACCCCTCCACTTT	CASSLVQGGNSPLHF
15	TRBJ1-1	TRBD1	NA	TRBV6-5	TGTGCCAGCAGTTACGGGGACAGAGCCCTCACTGAAGCTTTCTTT	CASSYGDRALTEAFF
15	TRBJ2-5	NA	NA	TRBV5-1	TGCGCCAGCAGCTTGTCTAGACAGGCCGGGGAGACCCAGTACTTC	CASSLSRQAGETQYF
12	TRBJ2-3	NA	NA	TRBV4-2	TGTGCCAGCAGCGATCCGGGGACTCCGCGGTATTTT	CASSDPGTPRYF
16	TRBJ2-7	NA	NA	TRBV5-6	TGTGCCAGCAGCTTGGTCCATATGGCGGCAACCTACGAGCAGTACTTC	CASSLVHMAATYEQYF
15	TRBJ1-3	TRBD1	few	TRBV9	TGTGCCAGCAGCGTCGGGACAGTGTCCGCAAACACCATATATTTT	CASSVGTVSANTIYF
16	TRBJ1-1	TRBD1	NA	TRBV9	TGTGCCAGCAGCGCGCCCCGAGACAGGGGGGGCACTGAAGCTTTCTTT	CASSAPRDRGGTEAFF
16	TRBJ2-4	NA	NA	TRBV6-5	TGTGCCAGCAGTTACTTCGGTGGGAACCGGGGTGACATTCAGTACTTC	CASSYFGGNRGDIQYF
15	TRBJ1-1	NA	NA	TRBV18	TGTGCCAGCTCAGCCTACAGGGTGGGGGACACTGAAGCTTTCTTT	CASSAYRVGDTEAFF
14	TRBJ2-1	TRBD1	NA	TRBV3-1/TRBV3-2	TGTGCCAGCAGCCAAGGGGACAGGGGCGGTGAGCAGTTCTTC	CASSQGDRGGEQFF
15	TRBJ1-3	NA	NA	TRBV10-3	TGTGCCATCAGTAACTGGGAGGGGACTGGAAACACCATATATTTT	CAISNWEGTGNTIYF
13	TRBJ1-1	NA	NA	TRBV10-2	TGCGCCAGCAGTGAGGGGGGCGGGACTGAAGCTTTCTTT	CASSEGGGTEAFF
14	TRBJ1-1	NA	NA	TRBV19	TGTGCCAGTAGTATAGATCTCGGGGGAACTGAAGCTTTCTTT	CASSIDLGGTEAFF
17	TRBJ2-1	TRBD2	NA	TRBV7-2	TGTGCCAGCAGCTTAACCGGGCCTAGCGGGTTCTACAATGAGCAGTTCTTC	CASSLTGPSGFYNEQFF
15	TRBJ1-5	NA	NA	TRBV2	TGTGCCAGCGGATTGGGGCAGGGTGTAAATCAGCCCCAGCATTTT	CASGLGQGVNQPQHF
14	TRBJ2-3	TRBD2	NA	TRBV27	TGTGCCAGCAGCCTGGGACTAGCGTCAGATACGCAGTATTTT	CASSLGLASDTQYF
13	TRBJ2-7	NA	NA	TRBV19	TGTGCCAGTATGTTAACAGGCTCCTACGAGCAGTACTTC	CASMLTGSYEQYF
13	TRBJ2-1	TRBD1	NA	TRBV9	TGTGCCAGCAGCGTAGGGCTGCCAGGGGGGCAGTTCTTC	CASSVGLPGGQFF
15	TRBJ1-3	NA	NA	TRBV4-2	TGTGCCAGCAGCCCATGGGGGGATTCGGGAAACACCATATATTTT	CASSPWGDSGNTIYF
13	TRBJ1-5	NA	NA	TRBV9	TGTGCCAGCAGCGTAGCTGGGGGCCAGCCCCAGCATTTT	CASSVAGGQPQHF
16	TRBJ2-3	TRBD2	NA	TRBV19	TGTGCCAGTAGTCGAGATAGCGGGGGGGCGACAGATACGCAGTATTTT	CASSRDSGGATDTQYF